Below, 30 T cell receptor beta chains from the same sample are listed, as sequenced in a study of shared clonotypes between healthy human individuals. The naive CD8 subset, CD45RO-negative cells positively selected for CCR7, excluded terminally differentiated effector memory CD45RA+ cells. The protocol was immunoSEQ multiplex PCR, while the TCRdb copy is restricted to in-frame clones and leaves out a portion. The data hold more than 2 million clones, with just under 95% observed a single time. Sequenced input: naive CD8+ T cells from PBMCs. Every receptor here comes from a man between 18 and 35 years old in good health. Some clones in this sample may be carry-over from other donors' samples.

Concerning this clone itself: The same CDR3 also results from other DNA sequences found in this sample. This sequence joins TRBV28 and TRBJ2-7, with D possibly TRBD2 on 5 matching bases. The germline gives CDR1 MDHEN, CDR2 SYDVKM. The ends were cut back, 3 bases at V and 1 base at J, with 10 bases in the middle. The CDR3 covers 14 residues. CDR3 residues: CASSFRGLSYEQYF. The CDR3 bases are TGTGCCAGCAGTTTCCGCGGACTTTCCTACGAGCAGTACTTC.

J is TRBJ2-1 and V is TRBV11-3; 10 bases align to TRBD1. Germline CDR1 and CDR2: SGHNT and YENEEA. J gave up 6 bases and V 4 bases, and 3 bases lay outside the gene matches. The CDR3 contains 14 residues. CDR3: CASSSRTGGNEQFF. The CDR3, as DNA: TGTGCCAGCAGCTCCCGGACAGGGGGCAATGAGCAGTTCTTC.

This chain joins TRBV7-9 and TRBJ2-7; D remains ambiguous. Deletions cut 4 bases from V and 3 bases from J, with 16 bases between. CDR3 length: 15 amino acids. Germline V gene lookup returns CDR1 SEHNR and CDR2 FQNEAQ (reference sequence). In nucleotides, the CDR3 is TGTGCCAGCAGCTCCACCCGAGGTCACGGCTACGAGCAGTACTTC. Residues: CASSSTRGHGYEQYF.

The chain combines TRBV27 with TRBJ1-1; the D gene is possibly TRBD1 (6 bases). Per the germline V gene, CDR1 is MNHEY and CDR2 is SMNVEV (reference sequence). V was pared by 5 bases and J by 1 base, with 23 bases between. The CDR3 loop spans 18 amino acids. In DNA form, the CDR3 reads TGTGCCAGCAGTCCCTACCCCTACCTGACAGGCGAGAACACTGAAGCTTTCTTT. Its protein is CASSPYPYLTGENTEAFF.

The V call is TRBV19, the J call TRBJ1-5; a possible D gene is TRBD1 (5 bases). Between the trimmed V and J ends, which lost 8 bases and 3 bases, there was a span of 11 bases. Germline CDR1 is LNHDA and CDR2 is SQIVND (reference sequence). The CDR3 runs 13 residues. The CDR3, as DNA: TGTGCCAGTTGGGGGATTCACAATCAGCCCCAGCATTTT. It codes for CASWGIHNQPQHF.

The chain couples TRBV6-5 to TRBJ2-5, with D possibly TRBD1 on 5 matching bases. V was shortened by 5 bases and J by 4 bases, with 14 bases between the two germline ends. This CDR3 has 14 amino acids. From germline, CDR1 is MNHEY and CDR2 SVGAGI. The CDR3 sequence: CASSQWTQGETQYF. The CDR3 DNA reads TGTGCCAGCAGTCAGTGGACCCAGGGAGAGACCCAGTACTTC.

The rearrangement uses TRBV19 and TRBJ2-7; D may correspond to TRBD1 or TRBD2 (5 bases each). V lost 3 bases and J 6 bases, leaving 15 bases between the germline ends. CDR1 and CDR2 from the germline V gene are LNHDA and SQIVND (reference sequence). The CDR3 loop spans 14 amino acids. CDR3 nucleotide sequence: TGTGCCAGTAGTATTGGGGGTGGGCCGAGCGAGCAGTACTTC. Residues: CASSIGGGPSEQYF.

V is TRBV4-3 and J is TRBJ2-1, with D unresolved. Germline values: CDR1 LGHNA, CDR2 YSLEER. Trimming shortened V by 2 bases and J by 0 bases, and 11 bases separated the two germline ends. The CDR3 contains 16 residues. The CDR3 here is CASSQNWVSSYNEQFF. The DNA of the CDR3 is TGCGCCAGCAGCCAAAATTGGGTGAGCTCCTACAATGAGCAGTTCTTC.

V gene TRBV9 combines with J gene TRBJ1-1; D is undetermined. The germline V gene encodes CDR1 SGDLS and CDR2 YYNGEE. CDR3 length: 12 amino acids. Trimming stripped 4 bases from V and 4 bases from J, with 8 bases between. CDR3 sequence (DNA): TGTGCCAGCAGCCGATCGGGCACTGAAGCTTTCTTT. Translating it yields CASSRSGTEAFF.

The V call is TRBV5-3, the J call TRBJ2-4; 7 bases line up with TRBD1. TRBV5-3 is marked as an open reading frame, function uncertain. The CDR3 is 18 residues long. Trimming took 0 bases from V and 0 from J; bases not matched to a gene: 9. The CDR3 DNA reads as TGTGCCAGAAGCTTGGCCTCGGCAGGGGGTTTAGCCAAAAACATTCAGTACTTC. Residues: CARSLASAGGLAKNIQYF.

The CDR3 DNA is TGTGCCAGCAGCTCCCTTAGGTGGGAGGGCTACAATGAGCAGTTCTTC. It encodes CASSSLRWEGYNEQFF. The chain combines TRBV7-2 with TRBJ2-1; 7 nucleotides line up with TRBD2. The J segment lost 3 bases and the V segment lost 4 bases, leaving 9 bases of the junction unmatched. The CDR3 extends over 16 amino acids. CDR1 is SGHTA, CDR2 FQGNSA, per germline.

This chain joins TRBV27 and TRBJ2-7; TRBD2 agrees at 7 bases. This CDR3 is built from 16 residues. Germline V gives CDR1 MNHEY, CDR2 SMNVEV (reference sequence). The V gene end was trimmed by 0 bases and the J gene end by 0 bases; junction bases not matched to a gene: 5. CDR3 sequence: CASSLSAGPLSYEQYF. CDR3 DNA: TGTGCCAGCAGTTTATCAGCGGGGCCCCTCTCCTACGAGCAGTACTTC.

This chain links TRBV29-1 with TRBJ2-1; 8 nucleotides match TRBD2. The V segment lost 7 bases and the J segment 7 bases; nucleotides outside the gene matches: 9. The CDR3 has 13 residues. CDR1 is SQVTM, CDR2 ANQGSEA, per germline. For the CDR3, the DNA is TGCAGCGACACTAGCGGAGTAAGGAATGAGCAGTTCTTC. Protein: CSDTSGVRNEQFF.

The chain employs TRBV28 and TRBJ1-5; weak D call: TRBD1 (6 bases). Per the germline V gene, CDR1 is MDHEN and CDR2 is SYDVKM. The length of the CDR3 is 14 residues. V was pared by 2 bases and J by 6 bases, with 11 bases between. The CDR3 spells CASSLTETGQPQHF. In nucleotides, the CDR3 is TGTGCCAGCAGTTTAACCGAGACAGGTCAGCCCCAGCATTTT.

CDR3 region: CASSLHEGASYNEQFF. The CDR3 DNA reads as TGTGCCAGCAGCTTACACGAAGGGGCCTCCTACAATGAGCAGTTCTTC. The V gene is TRBV27, the J gene TRBJ2-1, with a tentative D call TRBD1 (5 bases). This CDR3 region has 16 residues. Trimming cost V 6 bases and J 0 bases, with 15 bases left between them. Germline V CDR1 and CDR2: MNHEY, SMNVEV (reference sequence).

J is TRBJ2-1 and V is TRBV7-9; 7 nucleotides agree with TRBD1. Germline lookup yields CDR1 SEHNR and CDR2 FQNEAQ (reference sequence). The CDR3 has 16 amino acids. V trimming: 6 bases; J trimming: 2 bases; junction bases outside the gene matches: 10. In DNA, the CDR3 is TGTGCCAGCAGTTCTACAGGGGAAGGGGCCTACAATGAGCAGTTCTTC. Residues: CASSSTGEGAYNEQFF. Full variable domain (outside the CDR3, taken from reference TRBV7-9 and TRBJ2-1): DTGVSQNPRHKITKRGQNVTFRCDPISEHNRLYWYRQTLGQGPEFLTYFQNEAQLEKSRLLSDRFSAERPKGSFSTLEIQRTEQGDSAMYLCASSSTGEGAYNEQFFGPGTRLTVL.

A few counts support this clone. The V gene is TRBV10-3, the J gene TRBJ1-5, with TRBD1 matching over 9 bases. The length of the CDR3 is 14 residues. Trimming cost V 4 bases and J 8 bases; bases outside gene matches: 6. The germline V gene has CDR1 ENHRY and CDR2 SYGVKD. DNA of the CDR3: TGTGCCATCAGTGGACGACAGGGGGACGAGCCCCAGCATTTT. Amino acid sequence: CAISGRQGDEPQHF.

The chain combines TRBV7-9 with TRBJ2-1, with TRBD2 as a possible D gene (6 bases). The V gene lost 1 base and the J gene lost 2 bases, with 9 bases spanning the gap. CDR3 length equals 15 residues. In germline, CDR1 is SEHNR, CDR2 FQNEAQ (reference sequence). CDR3: CASSLDPGAYNEQFF. The CDR3 DNA reads TGTGCCAGCAGCTTAGATCCGGGGGCCTACAATGAGCAGTTCTTC.

The chain combines TRBV5-6 with TRBJ2-7, with D perhaps TRBD1 (6 bases). Germline V gene data show CDR1 as SGHDT and CDR2 as YYEEEE. V was pared by 4 bases and J by 7 bases, with 12 bases between. The CDR3 is made up of 12 amino acids. CDR3 amino acids: CASSRDDREQYF. The CDR3 DNA sequence: TGTGCCAGCAGCCGAGATGACAGGGAGCAGTACTTC.

V gene TRBV27 combines with J gene TRBJ2-7, with D unresolved. In germline, CDR1 is MNHEY, CDR2 SMNVEV (reference sequence). The CDR3 has 13 amino acids. V lost 0 bases, J lost 3 bases, and 6 bases lay in between. This CDR3 reads CASSLSLFYEQYF. The CDR3 DNA sequence: TGTGCCAGCAGTTTATCGCTATTCTACGAGCAGTACTTC.

The V and J genes are TRBV20-1 and TRBJ1-1, with D perhaps matching TRBD1 (5 bases). The CDR3 has 11 amino acids. Trimming removed 7 bases from V and 1 base from J, with 7 bases in between. Looked up from germline, CDR1 is DFQATT and CDR2 is SNEGSKA (reference sequence). CDR3: CSDGGNTEAFF. In DNA, the CDR3 is TGCAGTGACGGGGGGAACACTGAAGCTTTCTTT.

The rearrangement uses TRBV6-5 and TRBJ2-1, with a tentative D call TRBD1 (6 bases). Trimming removed 6 bases from V and 3 bases from J, with 9 bases in between. The CDR3 has 13 residues. Germline lookup yields CDR1 MNHEY and CDR2 SVGAGI. The CDR3 sequence: CASRDRNYNEQFF. DNA for the CDR3: TGTGCCAGCAGAGACAGGAACTACAATGAGCAGTTCTTC.

V gene TRBV11-2 combines with J gene TRBJ2-7; 10 nucleotides line up with TRBD2. Trimming cost V 4 bases and J 3 bases; bases outside gene matches: 6. Germline V gene sequence: CDR1 SGHAT, CDR2 FQNNGV. This CDR3 contains 15 residues. For the CDR3, the DNA is TGTGCCAGCAGCTCGCGGACTAGCGGCAACTACGAGCAGTACTTC. Its translation: CASSSRTSGNYEQYF.

This chain joins TRBV6-6 and TRBJ2-7; 9 positions agree with TRBD1. Germline trimming cut 6 bases from V and 2 bases from J; bases unmatched to any gene: 8. Germline V CDR1 and CDR2: MNHNY, SVGAGI (reference sequence). The CDR3 consists of 15 residues. CDR3 protein: CASSVPGQGTYEQYF. CDR3 DNA sequence: TGTGCCAGCAGCGTCCCGGGACAGGGTACCTACGAGCAGTACTTC.

The chain uses TRBV9 and TRBJ2-5; D is possibly TRBD1 (6 bases). The CDR3 totals 13 residues. Germline V gene sequence: CDR1 SGDLS, CDR2 YYNGEE. V was pared by 4 bases and J by 4 bases, with 11 bases between. The CDR3: CASSPPRGETQYF. CDR3 nucleotides: TGTGCCAGCAGCCCACCCAGGGGAGAGACCCAGTACTTC.

V and J are TRBV5-1 and TRBJ2-2, with 9 nucleotides matching TRBD2. This CDR3 contains 18 residues. CDR1 SGHRS and CDR2 YFSETQ come from the germline V gene. V lost 5 bases to trimming and J lost 1 base; unmatched junction nucleotides: 12. Written as DNA, the CDR3 is TGCGCCAGCAGTTTCCCAAGCGGGAGGATACTGAACACCGGGGAGCTGTTTTTT. Its protein product is CASSFPSGRILNTGELFF.

The chain combines TRBV6-1 with TRBJ2-3; D is perhaps TRBD1 (7 bases). The CDR3 contains 18 residues. V lost 3 bases to trimming and J lost 1 base, with 20 bases between them. Germline CDR1 is MNHNS and CDR2 is SASEGT. The CDR3 DNA sequence: TGTGCCAGCAGTGAGGGGACAGTGGGGGGACATGGCACAGATACGCAGTATTTT. It yields the protein CASSEGTVGGHGTDTQYF.

The chain employs TRBV2 and TRBJ2-3; D uncertain. The CDR3 contains 15 residues. CDR1 and CDR2 from the germline V gene are SNHLY and FYNNEI. Trimming took off 6 bases at V and 0 bases at J, with 13 bases between the two ends. CDR3 DNA: TGTGCCAGCAGAACTACACCTATCAGCACAGATACGCAGTATTTT. It specifies CASRTTPISTDTQYF.

The chain has TRBV9 and TRBJ2-7; TRBD1 matches 9 bases. V lost 0 bases, J lost 5 bases, and 9 bases stayed unmatched. This CDR3 has 16 amino acids. CDR1 SGDLS and CDR2 YYNGEE come from the germline V gene. Written as DNA, the CDR3 is TGTGCCAGCAGCGTAGATGGAGGGACAGGGATCCACGAGCAGTACTTC. Translating gives CASSVDGGTGIHEQYF.

The chain couples TRBV4-2 to TRBJ2-1; D could derive from TRBD1 or TRBD2 (5 bases each). Germline CDR1 and CDR2: LGHNA and YNFKEQ. The CDR3 sequence is 19 residues long. Trimming removed 0 bases at V and 12 bases at J, with 30 bases between. CDR3 in amino acids: CASSQDNNYGRDITRGQFF. CDR3 nucleotides: TGTGCCAGCAGCCAAGATAACAACTACGGACGAGATATTACGAGGGGGCAGTTCTTC.